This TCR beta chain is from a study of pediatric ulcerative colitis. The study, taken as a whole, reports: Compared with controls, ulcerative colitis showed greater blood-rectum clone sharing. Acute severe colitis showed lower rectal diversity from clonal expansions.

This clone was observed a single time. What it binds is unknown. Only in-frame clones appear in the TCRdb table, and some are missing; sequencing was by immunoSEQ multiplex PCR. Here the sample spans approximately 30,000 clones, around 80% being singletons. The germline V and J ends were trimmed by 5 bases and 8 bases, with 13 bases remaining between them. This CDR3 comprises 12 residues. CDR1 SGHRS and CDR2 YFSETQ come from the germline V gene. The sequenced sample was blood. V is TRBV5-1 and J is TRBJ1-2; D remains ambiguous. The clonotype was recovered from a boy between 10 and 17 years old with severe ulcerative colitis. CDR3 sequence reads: CASSPRSGGYTF. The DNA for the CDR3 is TGCGCCAGCAGTCCCAGATCCGGGGGCTACACCTTC.